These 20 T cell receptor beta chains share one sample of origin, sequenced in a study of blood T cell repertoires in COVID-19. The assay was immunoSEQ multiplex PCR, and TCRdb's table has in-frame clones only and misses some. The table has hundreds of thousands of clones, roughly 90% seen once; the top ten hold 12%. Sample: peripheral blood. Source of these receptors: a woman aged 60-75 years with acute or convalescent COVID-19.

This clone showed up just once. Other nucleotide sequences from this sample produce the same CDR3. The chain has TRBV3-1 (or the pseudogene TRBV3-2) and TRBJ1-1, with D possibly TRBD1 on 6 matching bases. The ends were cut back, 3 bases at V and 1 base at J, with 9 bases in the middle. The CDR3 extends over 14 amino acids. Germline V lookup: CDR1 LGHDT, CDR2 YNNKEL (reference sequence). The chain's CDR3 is CASSQPQGNTEAFF. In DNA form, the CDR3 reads TGTGCCAGCAGCCAGCCACAGGGGAACACTGAAGCTTTCTTT.

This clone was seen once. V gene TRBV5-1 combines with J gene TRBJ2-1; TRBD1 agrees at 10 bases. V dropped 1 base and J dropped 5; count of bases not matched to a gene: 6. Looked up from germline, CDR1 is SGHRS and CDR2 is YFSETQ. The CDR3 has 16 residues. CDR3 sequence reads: CASSLTGQGYDNEQFF. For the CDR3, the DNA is TGCGCCAGCAGCTTGACGGGACAGGGGTACGACAATGAGCAGTTCTTC.

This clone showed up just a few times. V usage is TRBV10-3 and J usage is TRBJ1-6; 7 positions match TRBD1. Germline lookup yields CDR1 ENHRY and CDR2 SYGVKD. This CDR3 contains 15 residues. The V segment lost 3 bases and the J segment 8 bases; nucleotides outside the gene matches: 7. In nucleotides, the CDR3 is TGTGCCATCAGTGAAATCAGGGGGAACGATTCACCCCTCCACTTT. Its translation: CAISEIRGNDSPLHF.

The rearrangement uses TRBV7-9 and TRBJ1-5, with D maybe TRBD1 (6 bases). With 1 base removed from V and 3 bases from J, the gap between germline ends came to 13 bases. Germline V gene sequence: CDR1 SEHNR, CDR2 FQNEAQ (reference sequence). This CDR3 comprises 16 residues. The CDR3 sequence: CASSLGTAGNNQPQHF. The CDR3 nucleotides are TGTGCCAGCAGCTTAGGGACAGCAGGTAACAATCAGCCCCAGCATTTT.

Here the CDR3 DNA reads TGTGCCAGCACCTCTACTGGCGGGGGCCCCTACAATGAGCAGTTCTTC. It encodes CASTSTGGGPYNEQFF. The genes are TRBV7-3 and TRBJ2-1; tentatively, D is TRBD2 (7 bases). This CDR3 region has 16 residues. Germline loops: CDR1 SGHTA, CDR2 FQGTGA. The ends were cut back, 7 bases at V and 2 bases at J, with 18 bases in the middle.

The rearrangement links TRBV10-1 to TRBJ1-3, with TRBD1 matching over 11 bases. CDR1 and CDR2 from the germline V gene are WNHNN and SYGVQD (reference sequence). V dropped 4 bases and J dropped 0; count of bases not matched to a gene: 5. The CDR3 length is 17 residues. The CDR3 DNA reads TGCGCCAGCAGTGGCACCGGGACAGGGGGCTCTGGAAACACCATATATTTT. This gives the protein CASSGTGTGGSGNTIYF.

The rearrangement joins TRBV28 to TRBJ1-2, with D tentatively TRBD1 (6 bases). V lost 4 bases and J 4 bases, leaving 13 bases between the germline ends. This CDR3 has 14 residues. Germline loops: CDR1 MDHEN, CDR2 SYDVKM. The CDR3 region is CASSSRQVPYGYTF. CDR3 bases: TGTGCCAGCAGTTCGCGACAGGTACCCTATGGCTACACCTTC.

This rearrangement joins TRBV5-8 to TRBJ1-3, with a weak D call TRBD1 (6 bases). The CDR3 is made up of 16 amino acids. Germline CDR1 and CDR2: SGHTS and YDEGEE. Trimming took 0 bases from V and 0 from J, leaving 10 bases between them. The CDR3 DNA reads TGTGCCAGCAGCTTGGCCCAGGGGCACTCTGGAAACACCATATATTTT. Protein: CASSLAQGHSGNTIYF.

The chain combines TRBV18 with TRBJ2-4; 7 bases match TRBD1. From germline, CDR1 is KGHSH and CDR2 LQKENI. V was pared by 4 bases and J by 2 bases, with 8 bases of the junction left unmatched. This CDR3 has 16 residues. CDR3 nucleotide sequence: TGTGCCAGCTCACTCAATCCGGACAGGACCAAAAACATTCAGTACTTC. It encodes CASSLNPDRTKNIQYF.

CDR3 protein: CASSLFGGGEQFF. In nucleotides, the CDR3 is TGTGCCAGCAGCCTATTTGGGGGGGGTGAGCAGTTCTTC. V gene TRBV3-1 (or the pseudogene TRBV3-2) combines with J gene TRBJ2-1; the match to TRBD2 covers 7 bases. J gave up 9 bases and V 4 bases, and 6 bases lay outside the gene matches. CDR1 is LGHDT, CDR2 YNNKEL, per germline (reference sequence). The CDR3 runs 13 residues.

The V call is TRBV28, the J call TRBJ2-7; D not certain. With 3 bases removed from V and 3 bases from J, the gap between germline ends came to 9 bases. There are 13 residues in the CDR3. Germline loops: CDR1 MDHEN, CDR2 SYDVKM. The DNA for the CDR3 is TGTGCCAGCAGTTTGCCGGCAGGCTACGAGCAGTACTTC. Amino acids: CASSLPAGYEQYF.

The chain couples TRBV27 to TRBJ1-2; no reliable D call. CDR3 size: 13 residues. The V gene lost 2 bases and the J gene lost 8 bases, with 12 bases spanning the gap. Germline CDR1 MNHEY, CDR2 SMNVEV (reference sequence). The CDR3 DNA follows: TGTGCCAGCAGTTTACGAGACTTGCGGGGCTACACCTTC. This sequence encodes CASSLRDLRGYTF.

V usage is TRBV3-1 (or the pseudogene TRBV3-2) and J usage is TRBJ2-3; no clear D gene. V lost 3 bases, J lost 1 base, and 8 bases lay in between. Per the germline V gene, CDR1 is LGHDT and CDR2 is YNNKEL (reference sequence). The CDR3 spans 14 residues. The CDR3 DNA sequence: TGTGCCAGCAGCCATGGGCTTGGCACAGATACGCAGTATTTT. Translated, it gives CASSHGLGTDTQYF.

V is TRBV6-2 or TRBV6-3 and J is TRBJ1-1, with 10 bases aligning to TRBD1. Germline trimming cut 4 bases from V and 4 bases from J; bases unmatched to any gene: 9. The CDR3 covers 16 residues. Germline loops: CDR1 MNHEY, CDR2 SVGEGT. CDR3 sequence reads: CASSWTWDRGATEAFF. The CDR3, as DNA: TGTGCCAGCAGTTGGACTTGGGACAGGGGAGCCACTGAAGCTTTCTTT.

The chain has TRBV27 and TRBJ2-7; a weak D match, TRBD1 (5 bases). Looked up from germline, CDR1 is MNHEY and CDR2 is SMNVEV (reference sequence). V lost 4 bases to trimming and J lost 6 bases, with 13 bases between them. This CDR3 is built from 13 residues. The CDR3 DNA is TGTGCCAGCAGTTCCGTGTGGGGCAGCGAGCAGTACTTC. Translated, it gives CASSSVWGSEQYF.

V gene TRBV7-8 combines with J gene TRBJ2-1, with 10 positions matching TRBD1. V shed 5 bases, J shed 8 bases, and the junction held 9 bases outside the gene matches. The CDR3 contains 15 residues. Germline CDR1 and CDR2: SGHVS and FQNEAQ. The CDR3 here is CASSDRQGAFHEQFF. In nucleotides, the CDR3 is TGTGCCAGCAGCGATCGACAGGGGGCGTTCCATGAGCAGTTCTTC.

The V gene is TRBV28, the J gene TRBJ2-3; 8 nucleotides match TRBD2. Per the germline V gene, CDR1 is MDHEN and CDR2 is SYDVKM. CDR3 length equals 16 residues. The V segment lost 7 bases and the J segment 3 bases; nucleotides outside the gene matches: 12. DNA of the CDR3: TGTGCCAGCACGGGGGGCGCGGCTAGCGGGACAGATACGCAGTATTTT. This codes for CASTGGAASGTDTQYF.

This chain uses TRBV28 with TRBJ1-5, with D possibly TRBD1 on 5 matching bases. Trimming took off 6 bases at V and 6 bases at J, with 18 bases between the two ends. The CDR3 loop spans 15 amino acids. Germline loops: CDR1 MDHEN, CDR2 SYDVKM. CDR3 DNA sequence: TGTGCCAGCAGGGCCGGGACTTGGAGGAGTCAGCCCCAGCATTTT. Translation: CASRAGTWRSQPQHF.

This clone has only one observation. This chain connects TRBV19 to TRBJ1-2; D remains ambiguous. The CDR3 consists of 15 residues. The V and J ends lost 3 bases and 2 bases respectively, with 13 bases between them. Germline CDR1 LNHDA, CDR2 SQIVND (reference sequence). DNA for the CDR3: TGTGCCAGTAGTATCGCCGGGGTTAAGAACTATGGCTACACCTTC. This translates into CASSIAGVKNYGYTF.

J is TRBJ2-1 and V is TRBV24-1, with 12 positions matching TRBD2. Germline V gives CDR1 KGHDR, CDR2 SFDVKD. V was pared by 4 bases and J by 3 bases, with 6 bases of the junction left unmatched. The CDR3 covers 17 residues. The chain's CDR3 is CATSEASGRGHYNEQFF. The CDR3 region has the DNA TGTGCCACCAGTGAAGCTAGCGGGAGGGGACACTACAATGAGCAGTTCTTC.